Each of the 16 T cell receptor beta chains below was sequenced from the same sample in a study of T-cell memory formation after mild COVID-19. TCRdb re-called the 5' RACE reads through MiXCR, storing one row per CDR3 protein. This table has over 300,000 distinct CDR3 sequences, roughly 19% appearing once. Sequencing was carried out using PBMCs or a T cell subset sorted from them (not recorded which). The receptors originated from a young man who had mild COVID-19 (a few samples of this study predate the infection). Cell type and time point are not known.

This chain links TRBV20-1 with TRBJ2-7; D gene unclear. Germline V lookup: CDR1 DFQATT, CDR2 SNEGSKA (reference sequence). This CDR3 comprises 13 residues. V dropped 2 bases and J dropped 4 bases, with 12 bases sitting between them. The CDR3 loop reads CSARSPSPYEQYV. DNA of the CDR3: TGCAGTGCTAGAAGCCCTAGTCCTTACGAGCAGTACGTC.

Points on this clonotype: One end of the junction fails to match germline, which may point to a read error. The V gene is TRBV4-3, the J gene TRBJ2-1; 12 bases align to TRBD2. This CDR3 has 19 residues. Per germline, CDR1 LGHNA and CDR2 YSLEER. CDR3 loop: CASSQDRLAGVSSYNEKFF. CDR3 nucleotides: TGCGCCAGCAGCCAAGATCGACTAGCGGGGGTTAGCTCCTACAATGAGAAGTTCTTC.

For the CDR3, the DNA is TGTGCCAGCAGCTTAGATCGGCTCAGCACAGATACGCAGTATTTT. Its translation: CASSLDRLSTDTQYF. The V call is TRBV11-2, the J call TRBJ2-3; no clear D gene. The CDR3 is 15 residues long. Germline CDR1 reads SGHAT; CDR2 reads FQNNGV. V was shortened by 0 bases and J by 0 bases, with 7 bases between the two germline ends.

V gene TRBV27 combines with J gene TRBJ2-7, with 8 bases identical to TRBD1. The germline CDR1 and CDR2 sequences are MNHEY and SMNVEV (reference sequence). CDR3 size: 14 residues. Trimming at V came to 5 bases and at J to 6 bases, leaving 9 bases not matched to a gene. The CDR3 loop is CASSRRQGLGEQYV. CDR3 in DNA: TGTGCCAGCAGTCGCCGACAGGGGCTTGGCGAGCAGTACGTC.

This clonotype was observed a few times. This chain links TRBV18 with TRBJ1-4, with 7 bases fitting TRBD1. V gave up 5 bases and J gave up 8 bases; unmatched junction bases: 11. This CDR3 has 15 residues. Germline lookup yields CDR1 KGHSH and CDR2 LQKENI. The CDR3 region has the DNA TGTGCCAGCTCAGCCGGGACAGTCCTCGGGGAAAAACTGTTTTTT. Translation gives CASSAGTVLGEKLFF.

The chain couples TRBV7-2 to TRBJ1-3; no reliable D call. V gave up 5 bases and J gave up 2 bases, with 13 bases separating them. The CDR3 spans 15 residues. Germline-derived CDR1 and CDR2 are SGHTA and FQGNSA. For the CDR3, the DNA is TGTGCCAGCAGCCGACGGGGAATCCCTGGAAACACCATATATTTT. Its translation: CASSRRGIPGNTIYF.

The chain has TRBV9 and TRBJ1-1; D is perhaps TRBD1 (6 bases). V was clipped by 4 bases and J by 0 bases, with 13 bases between them. From germline, CDR1 is SGDLS and CDR2 YYNGEE. The CDR3 covers 15 residues. CDR3 sequence: CASSPGHLLNTEAFF. CDR3 DNA: TGTGCCAGCAGCCCGGGACACCTATTGAACACTGAAGCTTTCTTT.

This clonotype was found a few times. The V gene is TRBV7-2, the J gene TRBJ2-3; TRBD2 is a possible D gene (6 bases). V lost 6 bases and J 0 bases, leaving 13 bases between the germline ends. The CDR3 totals 15 residues. The germline V gene has CDR1 SGHTA and CDR2 FQGNSA. CDR3 nucleotide sequence: TGTGCCAGCAGGAGGGGACTGGGGAGCACAGATACGCAGTATTTT. Its protein is CASRRGLGSTDTQYF.

This clonotype was counted ten times or more. The J gene is TRBJ1-4, the V gene TRBV20-1; maybe TRBD1 (5 bases). Germline-derived CDR1 and CDR2 are DFQATT and SNEGSKA (reference sequence). V lost 0 bases to trimming and J lost 8 bases, with 16 bases between them. This CDR3 has 15 amino acids. The CDR3 DNA reads TGCAGTGCTAGAGATCGGGCTGCAGGGTACGAAAAACTGTTTTTT. Protein product: CSARDRAAGYEKLFF.

This clonotype was counted a few times. This rearrangement joins TRBV6-6 to TRBJ2-1; TRBD1 matches at 7 bases. The CDR3 has 15 residues. Germline V CDR1 and CDR2: MNHNY, SVGAGI (reference sequence). Unmatched junction bases numbered 9, after V lost 1 base and J lost 9 bases. The CDR3, as DNA: TGTGCCAGCAGTTACTACAGGGGCGCGAGTCGTGAGCAGTTCTTC. Translated, it gives CASSYYRGASREQFF.

This clonotype was seen repeatedly, ten times or more. V and J are TRBV5-1 and TRBJ2-2; a weak D match, TRBD2 (5 bases). The germline V and J ends were trimmed by 6 bases and 1 base, with 13 bases remaining between them. CDR3 length: 15 residues. Germline V gene data show CDR1 as SGHRS and CDR2 as YFSETQ. The CDR3 region is CASNPGRGNTGELFF. The CDR3 nucleotides are TGCGCCAGCAACCCCGGCCGGGGGAACACCGGGGAGCTGTTTTTT.

The DNA for the CDR3 is TGTGCCAGCAGTTTCGCCTCGTTGGGTGAAGGACGGGTGCCCTACGAGCAGTACTTC. Amino acid sequence: CASSFASLGEGRVPYEQYF. The V call is TRBV27, the J call TRBJ2-7; the D is unclear. The germline V gene encodes CDR1 MNHEY and CDR2 SMNVEV (reference sequence). This CDR3 has 19 amino acids. Trimming stripped 3 bases from V and 2 bases from J, with 26 bases between.

At least ten counts were recorded for this clonotype. The J gene is TRBJ2-3, the V gene TRBV7-9; D gene ambiguous. In germline, CDR1 is SEHNR, CDR2 FQNEAQ (reference sequence). Trimming stripped 1 base from V and 0 bases from J, with 5 bases between. The CDR3 length is 14 residues. CDR3 nucleotide sequence: TGTGCCAGCAGCTTAGAGGGCAGCACAGATACGCAGTATTTT. It is translated as CASSLEGSTDTQYF. Supplemented by reference TRBV7-9 and TRBJ2-3, the full variable domain reads DTGVSQNPRHKITKRGQNVTFRCDPISEHNRLYWYRQTLGQGPEFLTYFQNEAQLEKSRLLSDRFSAERPKGSFSTLEIQRTEQGDSAMYLCASSLEGSTDTQYFGPGTRLTVL.

This clonotype was detected a few times. V and J are TRBV11-2 and TRBJ2-1; D may match TRBD1 or TRBD2 (5 bases each). V was shortened by 0 bases and J by 3 bases, with 12 bases between the two germline ends. In germline, CDR1 is SGHAT, CDR2 FQNNGV. The CDR3 consists of 16 residues. Written as DNA, the CDR3 is TGTGCCAGCAGCTTAGAGGGGGTCGGAAACTACAATGAGCAGTTCTTC. It specifies CASSLEGVGNYNEQFF.

This rearrangement joins TRBV20-1 to TRBJ2-7; possibly TRBD2 for D (6 bases). The CDR3 has 13 residues. V was clipped by 3 bases and J by 2 bases, with 11 bases between them. Germline V gene lookup returns CDR1 DFQATT and CDR2 SNEGSKA (reference sequence). Here the CDR3 reads CSASSGGAYEQYV. The CDR3 nucleotides read TGCAGTGCTAGTAGCGGCGGGGCCTACGAGCAGTACGTC.

V gene TRBV6-1 combines with J gene TRBJ2-1, with TRBD1 matching over 9 bases. Germline V gene sequence: CDR1 MNHNS, CDR2 SASEGT. The ends lost 7 bases at V and 7 bases at J; junction bases unmatched: 8. The CDR3 consists of 14 residues. CDR3 sequence: CASTPDRGGNEQFF. Here the CDR3 DNA reads TGTGCCAGCACCCCGGACAGGGGAGGTAATGAGCAGTTCTTC.